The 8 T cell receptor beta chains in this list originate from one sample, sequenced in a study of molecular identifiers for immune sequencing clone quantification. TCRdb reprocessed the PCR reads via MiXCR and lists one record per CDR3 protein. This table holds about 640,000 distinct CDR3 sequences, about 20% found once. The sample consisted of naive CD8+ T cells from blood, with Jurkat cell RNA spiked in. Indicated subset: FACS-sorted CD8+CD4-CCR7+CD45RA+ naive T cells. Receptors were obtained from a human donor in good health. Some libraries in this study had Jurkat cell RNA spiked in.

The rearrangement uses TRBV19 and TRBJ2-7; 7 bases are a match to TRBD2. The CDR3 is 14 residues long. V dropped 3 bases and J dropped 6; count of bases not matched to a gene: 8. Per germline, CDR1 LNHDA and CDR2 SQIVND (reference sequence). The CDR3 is CASSIMGGSGEQYF. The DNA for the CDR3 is TGTGCCAGTAGTATTATGGGCGGGAGTGGCGAGCAGTACTTC.

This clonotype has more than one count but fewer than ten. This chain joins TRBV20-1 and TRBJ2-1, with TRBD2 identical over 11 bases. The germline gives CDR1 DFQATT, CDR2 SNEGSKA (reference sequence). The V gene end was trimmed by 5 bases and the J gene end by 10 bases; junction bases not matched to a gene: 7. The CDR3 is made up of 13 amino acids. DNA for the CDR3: TGCAGTGCTGAGACTAGCGGGGAACTCGAGCAGTTCTTC. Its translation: CSAETSGELEQFF.

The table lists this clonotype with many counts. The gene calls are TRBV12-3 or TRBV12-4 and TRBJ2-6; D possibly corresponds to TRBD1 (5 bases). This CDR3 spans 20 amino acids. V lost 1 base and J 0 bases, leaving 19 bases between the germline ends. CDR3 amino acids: CASSLDFTGPRISGANVLTF. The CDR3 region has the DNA TGTGCCAGCAGTTTAGATTTTACAGGTCCCCGGATCTCTGGGGCCAACGTCCTGACTTTC.

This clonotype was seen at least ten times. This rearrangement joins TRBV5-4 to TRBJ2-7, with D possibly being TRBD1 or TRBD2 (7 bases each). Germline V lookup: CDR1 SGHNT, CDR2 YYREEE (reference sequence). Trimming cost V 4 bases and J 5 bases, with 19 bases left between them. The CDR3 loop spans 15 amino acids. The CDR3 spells CASSQGVGRADEQYF. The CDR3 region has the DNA TGTGCCAGCAGCCAGGGGGTTGGGAGGGCAGACGAGCAGTACTTC.

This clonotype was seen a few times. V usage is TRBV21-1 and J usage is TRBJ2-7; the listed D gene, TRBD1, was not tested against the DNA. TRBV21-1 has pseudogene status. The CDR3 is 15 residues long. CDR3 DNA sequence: TGTGCCAGCAGCAGAGGACCGGGACAGTCCTACGAGCAGTACTTC. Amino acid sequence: CASSRGPGQSYEQYF.

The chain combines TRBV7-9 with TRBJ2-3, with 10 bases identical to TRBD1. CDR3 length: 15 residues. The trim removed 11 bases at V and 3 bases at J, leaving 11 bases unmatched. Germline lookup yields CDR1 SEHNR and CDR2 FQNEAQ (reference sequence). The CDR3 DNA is TGTGCCTCAGCCCTTAGACAGGGGGCAACAGATACGCAGTATTTT. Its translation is CASALRQGATDTQYF.

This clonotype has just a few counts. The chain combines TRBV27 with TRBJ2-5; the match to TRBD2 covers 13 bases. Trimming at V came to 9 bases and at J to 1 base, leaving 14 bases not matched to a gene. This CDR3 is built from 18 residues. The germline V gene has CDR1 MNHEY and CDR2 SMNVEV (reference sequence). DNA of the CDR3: TGTGCCAGGGAGCGATCCAAGAGACTAGCGGGGGGCCAAGAGACCCAGTACTTC. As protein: CARERSKRLAGGQETQYF.

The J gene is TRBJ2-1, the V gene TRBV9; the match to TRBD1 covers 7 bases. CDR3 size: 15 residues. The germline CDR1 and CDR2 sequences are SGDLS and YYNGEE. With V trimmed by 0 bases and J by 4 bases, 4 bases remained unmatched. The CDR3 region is CASSVGNRGYNEQFF. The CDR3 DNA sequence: TGTGCCAGCAGCGTAGGGAACAGGGGTTACAATGAGCAGTTCTTC.